The table lists the clone carrying this TCR beta chain with a few counts. These data belong to a study of T cells after yellow fever vaccination. This CDR3 contains 15 residues. V was pared by 5 bases and J by 1 base, with 15 bases between. Germline V CDR1 and CDR2: SQVTM, ANQGSEA. In TCRdb, the 5' RACE reads were re-called with MiXCR into one record per CDR3 protein. The data show nearly 550,000 distinct CDR3 sequences, with roughly a fifth seen just once and roughly an eighth held by the top ten. The sample was PBMCs, taken 15 days after the yellow fever booster vaccination. The chain is built from TRBV29-1 and TRBJ2-1; D might be TRBD1 (5 bases). This sequence was found in a man aged 25-40 years who received the YFV17D yellow fever vaccine. The CDR3, as DNA: TGCAGCGTTCCAAGGACATATCTTTCCTACAATGAGCAGTTCTTC. It codes for CSVPRTYLSYNEQFF.